This entry lists 8 T cell receptor beta chains sequenced from one sample in a study of T cells in Graves' hyperthyroidism and ophthalmopathy (dated by TCRdb to about 2019). Libraries were built with multiplex PCR. The sequencer listed for this sample is Illumina HiSeq 2000. The TCR beta CDR3 regions were amplified from RNA transcripts. A first-round RT-PCR of the TCR CDR3 used the HTBI primer set with the Qiagen OneStep RT-PCR kit. TCRdb redid the processing of the public reads, applying fastp at Q25 and MiXCR, and retained in-frame beta chains. Rows are unified per CDR3 protein, each entry keeping the most common DNA and genes. Present in this sample are hundreds of thousands of distinct CDR3 sequences, less than 25% of which were seen just once. The biggest ten clones account for roughly a third of the sample. Sequenced material: blood. The receptors shown here come from a man younger than 45 with Graves' ophthalmopathy.

There are a few counts of this clonotype. The chain employs TRBV29-1 and TRBJ2-5; D is unresolved. This CDR3 comprises 13 residues. CDR1 and CDR2 from the germline V gene are SQVTM and ANQGSEA. Between the trimmed V and J ends, which lost 4 bases and 4 bases, there was a span of 13 bases. Here the CDR3 reads CSVVWNRGETQYF. The CDR3 DNA sequence: TGCAGCGTTGTTTGGAACCGCGGAGAGACCCAGTACTTC.

Many counts were recorded for this clonotype. Here the CDR3 DNA reads TGCGCCAGCAGCCCGGGACTAGCGGGGGGCGAGCAGTACTTC. Translation: CASSPGLAGGEQYF. J is TRBJ2-7 and V is TRBV5-1; TRBD2 aligns across 15 bases. The CDR3 is made up of 14 amino acids. The V gene end was trimmed by 4 bases and the J gene end by 6 bases; junction bases not matched to a gene: 2. In germline, CDR1 is SGHRS, CDR2 YFSETQ. Full variable domain (remainder filled in from reference TRBV5-1 and TRBJ2-7): KAGVTQTPRYLIKTRGQQVTLSCSPISGHRSVSWYQQTPGQGLQFLFEYFSETQRNKGNFPGRFSGRQFSNSRSEMNVSTLELGDSALYLCASSPGLAGGEQYFGPGTRLTVT.

The sample holds many counts of this clonotype. This sequence joins TRBV18 and TRBJ1-6; D gene uncertain. V was shortened by 4 bases and J by 9 bases, with 7 bases between the two germline ends. CDR3 length equals 12 residues. The V gene's germline CDR1 is KGHSH and CDR2 LQKENI. CDR3 nucleotides: TGTGCCAGCTCACGGCTGGGTTCACCCCTCCACTTT. Its translation is CASSRLGSPLHF.

V and J are TRBV7-9 and TRBJ1-6; no clear D. The CDR3 totals 15 residues. Germline CDR1 reads SEHNR; CDR2 reads FQNEAQ (reference sequence). V was shortened by 2 bases and J by 6 bases, with 11 bases between the two germline ends. The CDR3 DNA sequence: TGTGCCAGCAGCTTAACGGCCACCCTTAATTCACCCCTCCACTTT. Its translation: CASSLTATLNSPLHF.

This clonotype has at least ten counts. The chain's CDR3 is CASSLGSGRRGDTQYF. CDR3 nucleotide sequence: TGTGCCAGCAGCTTGGGAAGCGGGAGAAGGGGAGATACGCAGTATTTT. This chain links TRBV11-1 with TRBJ2-3, with 8 positions matching TRBD2. J gave up 5 bases and V 3 bases, and 10 bases lay outside the gene matches. This CDR3 spans 16 amino acids. The germline CDR1 and CDR2 sequences are SGHAT and FQDESV (reference sequence).

The J gene is TRBJ2-1, the V gene TRBV6-1; 12 nucleotides align to TRBD2. Germline V gene sequence: CDR1 MNHNS, CDR2 SASEGT. With 8 bases clipped from V and 8 bases from J, the junction kept 4 bases outside the gene matches. CDR3 length equals 13 residues. The CDR3 loop reads CASASGRVDEQFF. CDR3 nucleotides: TGTGCCAGCGCTAGCGGGAGGGTAGATGAGCAGTTCTTC.

V and J are TRBV7-9 and TRBJ1-4; no clear D gene. Deletions cut 5 bases from V and 5 bases from J, with 12 bases between. This CDR3 is 14 amino acids long. Germline V CDR1 and CDR2: SEHNR, FQNEAQ (reference sequence). The CDR3 DNA follows: TGTGCCAGCAGCCTAGAGTTGGGAAATGAAAAACTGTTTTTT. This sequence encodes CASSLELGNEKLFF.

V usage is TRBV5-6 and J usage is TRBJ2-7; 9 nucleotides line up with TRBD1. The ends lost 4 bases at V and 3 bases at J; junction bases unmatched: 11. CDR3 size: 16 residues. Germline V gene lookup returns CDR1 SGHDT and CDR2 YYEEEE. The CDR3 region has the DNA TGTGCCAGCAGCCCTAGTCTTGGACAGGGGCTCTACGAGCAGTACTTC. The encoded protein is CASSPSLGQGLYEQYF.